This entry is about one TCR beta chain. Then a second PCR, running roughly 6 to 11 cycles, was carried out with a sample-barcoded 5' primer and a J-beta primer mix. TCRdb re-analysed the 5' RACE reads in MiXCR, keeping a single row per CDR3 protein. Found here are fewer than 900,000 distinct CDR3 sequences, more than 40% of them singletons; the top ten hold 20% to 25%. The data were taken from a study of blood T cells in healthy people across ages. The CDR3 contains 14 residues. Germline CDR1 reads SGHTA; CDR2 reads FQGNSA. Trimming pared 7 bases from V and 7 bases from J, leaving 19 bases between. This chain connects TRBV7-2 to TRBJ1-1; a weak D match, TRBD1 (6 bases). The receptor comes from a woman between 55 and 75 years old in good health. The sequencing input was blood. This CDR3 reads CASTDQGSNDEAFF. The CDR3 nucleotides read TGTGCCAGCACAGATCAGGGGTCGAACGATGAAGCTTTCTTT.